This TCR beta chain stems from a study of blood T cell repertoires in COVID-19. CDR1 and CDR2 from the germline V gene are SGHTA and FQGNSA. This CDR3 is 15 amino acids long. Trimming took 6 bases from V and 6 from J, leaving 18 bases between them. Sequencing used immunoSEQ multiplex PCR; TCRdb keeps in-frame clones, though not all of them. The table shows some 290,000 clones, with about 88% occurring only once. This clone was observed a few times. The TCR was taken from a man younger than 30 with active or convalescent COVID-19. Sequencing used peripheral blood. The V call is TRBV7-2, the J call TRBJ1-5; D perhaps matches TRBD1 (5 bases). CDR3 nucleotides: TGTGCCAGCAGTACGATGGGGGAGGGAGGTCAGCCCCAGCATTTT. This translates into CASSTMGEGGQPQHF. The variable domain in full, with the rest retrieved from reference TRBV7-2 and TRBJ1-5, is GAGVSQSPSNKVTEKGKDVELRCDPISGHTALYWYRQSLGQGLEFLIYFQGNSAPDKSGLPSDRFSAERTGGSVSTLTIQRTQQEDSAVYLCASSTMGEGGQPQHFGDGTRLSIL.